Below, 26 T cell receptor beta chains from the same sample are listed, as sequenced in a study of Ad26.COV2.S vaccination and SARS-CoV-2 variants. Some clones are missing from TCRdb's copy, which holds only in-frame ones; the method was immunoSEQ multiplex PCR. The repertoire holds around 94,000 clones, with around 81% as singletons. The specimen was peripheral blood, collected after recovery from COVID-19. These receptor sequences come from a human donor who had recovered from COVID-19.

This clone was counted a single time. V is TRBV15 and J is TRBJ2-6; unclear D gene. CDR1 LNHNV and CDR2 YYDKDF come from the germline V gene (reference sequence). CDR3 length equals 16 residues. V gave up 0 bases and J gave up 3 bases, with 9 bases separating them. The CDR3 bases are TGTGCCACCAGCAGAGATCTCCAGAGTGGGGCCAACGTCCTGACTTTC. It codes for CATSRDLQSGANVLTF.

This clone has a handful of counts. This chain connects TRBV28 to TRBJ2-2, with D perhaps TRBD2 (5 bases). Trimming left V 11 bases short and J 2 bases short, with 18 bases between. The germline V gene has CDR1 MDHEN and CDR2 SYDVKM. The CDR3 runs 15 residues. The CDR3: CAALNQADNTGELFF. The CDR3 DNA reads TGTGCCGCCCTTAATCAAGCGGATAACACCGGGGAGCTGTTTTTT.

The chain joins TRBV29-1 to TRBJ1-4, with 9 bases aligning to TRBD1. The CDR3 has 14 residues. V was clipped by 4 bases and J by 4 bases; unmatched bases: 4. Germline CDR1 is SQVTM and CDR2 is ANQGSEA. DNA for the CDR3: TGCAGCGTTGTTTCGGGACAGGGTAATGAAAAACTGTTTTTT. Translated, it gives CSVVSGQGNEKLFF.

The rearrangement uses TRBV7-2 and TRBJ1-2; D ambiguous. Germline V gene lookup returns CDR1 SGHTA and CDR2 FQGNSA. V dropped 5 bases and J dropped 5 bases, with 12 bases sitting between them. The CDR3 is made up of 13 amino acids. The CDR3 DNA is TGTGCCAGCAGCACCCAGGAGGGATATGGCTACACCTTC. Its translation is CASSTQEGYGYTF.

The chain links TRBV4-3 to TRBJ2-7; D might be TRBD2 (5 bases). V lost 1 base, J lost 4 bases, and 8 bases lay in between. Germline lookup yields CDR1 LGHNA and CDR2 YSLEER. The CDR3 has 13 amino acids. The CDR3 protein is CASSQGGQYEQYF. The CDR3 coding sequence is TGCGCCAGCAGCCAAGGCGGGCAGTACGAGCAGTACTTC.

This clone was counted between two and nine times. This chain links TRBV5-4 with TRBJ1-2; tentative D call: TRBD1 (5 bases). The germline CDR1 and CDR2 sequences are SGHNT and YYREEE (reference sequence). CDR3 length: 13 residues. V lost 6 bases and J lost 7, with 16 bases in between. The CDR3, as DNA: TGTGCCAGCACCGTACTCCAGGGATCTGGCTACACCTTC. Its translation: CASTVLQGSGYTF.

The V call is TRBV19, the J call TRBJ1-5; D possibly corresponds to TRBD1 (5 bases). The V gene lost 10 bases and the J gene lost 0 bases, with 13 bases spanning the gap. This CDR3 region has 14 residues. CDR1 and CDR2 from the germline V gene are LNHDA and SQIVND (reference sequence). The CDR3 loop is CAISPGASNQPQHF. CDR3 DNA sequence: TGTGCCATTTCTCCTGGGGCTAGCAATCAGCCCCAGCATTTT.

The rearrangement uses TRBV5-1 and TRBJ1-1; D is perhaps TRBD1 (5 bases). CDR1 and CDR2 (germline): SGHRS, YFSETQ. The germline V and J ends were trimmed by 5 bases and 2 bases, with 10 bases remaining between them. There are 13 residues in the CDR3. The CDR3 is CASSQGHNTEAFF. The CDR3 DNA follows: TGCGCCAGCAGTCAAGGACACAACACTGAAGCTTTCTTT.

This chain connects TRBV18 to TRBJ2-2; D not certain. Germline CDR1 and CDR2: KGHSH and LQKENI. The ends were cut back, 6 bases at V and 3 bases at J, with 14 bases in the middle. CDR3 length: 15 amino acids. CDR3 region: CASSPFDIYTGELFF. The CDR3 bases are TGTGCCAGCTCTCCGTTTGACATTTACACCGGGGAGCTGTTTTTT.

This sequence joins TRBV2 and TRBJ2-1; 12 nucleotides align to TRBD2. The CDR3 has 14 amino acids. Germline V lookup: CDR1 SNHLY, CDR2 FYNNEI. V was pared by 8 bases and J by 5 bases, with 4 bases of the junction left unmatched. CDR3 bases: TGTGCCAGCGAGACTAGCGGGGGTAACAATGAGCAGTTCTTC. This translates into CASETSGGNNEQFF.

V gene TRBV30 combines with J gene TRBJ1-2; 9 nucleotides agree with TRBD1. The CDR3 sequence is 13 residues long. Germline assignment: CDR1 GTSNPN and CDR2 SVGIG (reference sequence). V lost 4 bases and J lost 13; bases outside the gene matches: 13. CDR3 coding DNA: TGTGCCTGGAAAGTTTATCGGGACAGGGAAATCACCTTC. It yields the protein CAWKVYRDREITF.

V and J are TRBV30 and TRBJ1-2; the match to TRBD1 covers 7 bases. Germline assignment: CDR1 GTSNPN and CDR2 SVGIG (reference sequence). This CDR3 has 15 residues. Trimming took 3 bases from V and 4 from J; bases not matched to a gene: 11. CDR3 loop: CAWRARDRTSYGYTF. In DNA form, the CDR3 reads TGTGCCTGGAGGGCCCGGGACAGAACCTCCTATGGCTACACCTTC.

The rearrangement uses TRBV11-2 and TRBJ1-1, with a weak D call TRBD1 (6 bases). CDR3 length: 16 residues. Germline CDR1 and CDR2: SGHAT and FQNNGV. V lost 1 base to trimming and J lost 1 base, with 13 bases between them. CDR3 nucleotides: TGTGCCAGCAGCTTAGCCTCCGGGACACCGAACACTGAAGCTTTCTTT. It translates to CASSLASGTPNTEAFF. The full variable domain, completed using reference TRBV11-2 and TRBJ1-1, is EAGVAQSPRYKIIEKRQSVAFWCNPISGHATLYWYQQILGQGPKLLIQFQNNGVVDDSQLPKDRFSAERLKGVDSTLKIQPAKLEDSAVYLCASSLASGTPNTEAFFGQGTRLTVV.

The chain uses TRBV15 and TRBJ1-1; D is possibly TRBD1 (6 bases). The CDR3 contains 15 residues. Trimming pared 5 bases from V and 0 bases from J, leaving 13 bases between. Germline CDR1 and CDR2: LNHNV and YYDKDF (reference sequence). CDR3 in amino acids: CATSSGTIMNTEAFF. The CDR3 DNA is TGTGCCACCAGCTCCGGGACAATTATGAACACTGAAGCTTTCTTT.

V is TRBV28 and J is TRBJ1-1; D remains unclear. This CDR3 has 13 residues. Deletions cut 6 bases from V and 6 bases from J, with 14 bases between. The germline gives CDR1 MDHEN, CDR2 SYDVKM. CDR3 sequence reads: CASRSSSRAEAFF. Here the CDR3 DNA reads TGTGCCAGCAGATCGAGCTCGAGGGCTGAAGCTTTCTTT.

The chain combines TRBV20-1 with TRBJ2-3, with 7 positions matching TRBD1. CDR3 length equals 15 residues. The germline gives CDR1 DFQATT, CDR2 SNEGSKA (reference sequence). After removal of 3 bases from V and 2 bases from J, the junction contained 8 bases not matched to a gene. The DNA of the CDR3 is TGCAGTGCTAGTGATCCGGGACAGCCCACAGATACGCAGTATTTT. Its translation: CSASDPGQPTDTQYF.

This clone has a single count. This chain uses TRBV7-2 with TRBJ1-4, with a possible D match to TRBD1 (5 bases). There are 17 residues in the CDR3. Germline V gives CDR1 SGHTA, CDR2 FQGNSA. V was trimmed by 1 base and J by 11 bases, leaving 23 bases between them. The CDR3 bases are TGTGCCAGCAGCTTAGATGGAGGGACTGGAAATGATGGGAAACTGTTTTTT. Amino acids: CASSLDGGTGNDGKLFF.

In DNA, the CDR3 is TGTGCCAGCAGTTTCAAAGGAGGCTTGGCTGGGGCCAACGTCCTGACTTTC. Translated: CASSFKGGLAGANVLTF. This chain links TRBV28 with TRBJ2-6; weak D call: TRBD2 (5 bases). CDR1 and CDR2 from the germline V gene are MDHEN and SYDVKM. Trimming took off 3 bases at V and 2 bases at J, with 14 bases between the two ends. This CDR3 contains 17 residues. The complete variable domain, with remaining parts taken from reference TRBV28 and TRBJ2-6, reads DVKVTQSSRYLVKRTGEKVFLECVQDMDHENMFWYRQDPGLGLRLIYFSYDVKMKEKGDIPEGYSVSREKKERFSLILESASTNQTSMYLCASSFKGGLAGANVLTFGAGSRLTVL.

The table lists this clone with a count of one. The CDR3 DNA sequence: TGTGCCAGTAGTGGAACAGGGGGGACCGGGGAGCTGTTTTTT. Its protein is CASSGTGGTGELFF. The chain combines TRBV19 with TRBJ2-2, with 8 bases identical to TRBD1. Trimming at V came to 5 bases and at J to 5 bases, leaving 4 bases not matched to a gene. The CDR3 totals 14 residues. Germline V gene sequence: CDR1 LNHDA, CDR2 SQIVND (reference sequence). Complete variable domain (other parts from reference TRBV19 and TRBJ2-2): DGGITQSPKYLFRKEGQNVTLSCEQNLNHDAMYWYRQDPGQGLRLIYYSQIVNDFQKGDIAEGYSVSREKKESFPLTVTSAQKNPTAFYLCASSGTGGTGELFFGEGSRLTVL.

J is TRBJ2-5 and V is TRBV5-1; the D gene is possibly TRBD2 (5 bases). Trimming stripped 0 bases from V and 4 bases from J, with 13 bases between. Per the germline V gene, CDR1 is SGHRS and CDR2 is YFSETQ. The CDR3 has 15 residues. CDR3 residues: CASSLAGVVAETQYF. The DNA of the CDR3 is TGCGCCAGCAGCTTGGCCGGGGTAGTTGCAGAGACCCAGTACTTC.

This clone was counted between two and nine times. Written as DNA, the CDR3 is TGTGCCAGCAGTGAGCACGGACAGGGCCTAACCGAGCAGTACTTC. Amino acids: CASSEHGQGLTEQYF. The gene calls are TRBV6-1 and TRBJ2-7, with 8 bases identical to TRBD1. In germline, CDR1 is MNHNS, CDR2 SASEGT. V gave up 3 bases and J gave up 6 bases; unmatched junction bases: 10. CDR3 size: 15 residues.

This CDR3 is CASSQLAGVSYNEQFF. CDR3 DNA sequence: TGTGCCAGCAGCCAACTAGCGGGCGTCTCCTACAATGAGCAGTTCTTC. The chain is built from TRBV14 and TRBJ2-1; 8 positions match TRBD2. This CDR3 contains 16 residues. After removal of 2 bases from V and 0 bases from J, the junction contained 3 bases not matched to a gene. Germline CDR1 is SGHDN and CDR2 is FVKESK. Together with reference TRBV14 and TRBJ2-1, the CDR3 gives the full variable domain: EAGVTQFPSHSVIEKGQTVTLRCDPISGHDNLYWYRRVMGKEIKFLLHFVKESKQDESGMPNNRFLAERTGGTYSTLKVQPAELEDSGVYFCASSQLAGVSYNEQFFGPGTRLTVL.

The chain couples TRBV14 to TRBJ2-7, with 9 bases lining up with TRBD1. Germline lookup yields CDR1 SGHDN and CDR2 FVKESK. The CDR3 runs 15 residues. V lost 2 bases, J lost 3 bases, and 5 bases stayed unmatched. The CDR3 loop reads CASSQLPGQGYEQYF. DNA for the CDR3: TGTGCCAGCAGCCAACTCCCGGGACAGGGCTACGAGCAGTACTTC. Full variable domain (outside the CDR3, taken from reference TRBV14 and TRBJ2-7): EAGVTQFPSHSVIEKGQTVTLRCDPISGHDNLYWYRRVMGKEIKFLLHFVKESKQDESGMPNNRFLAERTGGTYSTLKVQPAELEDSGVYFCASSQLPGQGYEQYFGPGTRLTVT.

The chain combines TRBV19 with TRBJ2-3; D perhaps matches TRBD1 (6 bases). This CDR3 comprises 14 residues. The germline V gene has CDR1 LNHDA and CDR2 SQIVND (reference sequence). With 3 bases removed from V and 6 bases from J, the gap between germline ends came to 13 bases. The CDR3 bases are TGTGCCAGTAGTATTAGTAGGGGGAGCGATACGCAGTATTTT. Translation: CASSISRGSDTQYF.

Only a few counts were recorded for this clone. The rearrangement joins TRBV28 to TRBJ1-6; TRBD1 is a possible D gene (6 bases). Trimming took 8 bases from V and 13 from J, leaving 24 bases between them. CDR1 MDHEN and CDR2 SYDVKM come from the germline V gene. The CDR3 is made up of 15 amino acids. The CDR3 here is CASPPGGAPPLPLHF. In DNA, the CDR3 is TGTGCCAGCCCTCCTGGGGGCGCGCCCCCTCTTCCCCTCCACTTT. Based on the CDR3 plus reference TRBV28 and TRBJ1-6, the full variable domain is DVKVTQSSRYLVKRTGEKVFLECVQDMDHENMFWYRQDPGLGLRLIYFSYDVKMKEKGDIPEGYSVSREKKERFSLILESASTNQTSMYLCASPPGGAPPLPLHFGNGTRLTVT.

V gene TRBV6-5 combines with J gene TRBJ2-7; weak D call: TRBD1 (6 bases). Germline assignment: CDR1 MNHEY and CDR2 SVGAGI. The CDR3 loop spans 15 amino acids. The V gene lost 2 bases and the J gene lost 2 bases, with 13 bases spanning the gap. As DNA, the CDR3 is TGTGCCAGCAGTTACGCCGCAGGGGCTCCCTACGAGCAGTACTTC. Protein: CASSYAAGAPYEQYF.